The 20 T cell receptor beta chains presented below share a single source sample, sequenced in a study of spatial heterogeneity in lung cancer. TCRdb independently ran MiXCR on the 5' RACE reads; one entry per CDR3 protein. The sample gives 51,000 or so distinct CDR3 sequences, 7.4% of which show up once; 35% is in the top ten. Time point in this sample: blood at routine non-recurrence follow-up after resection. Tumor, nontumor lung or frozen PBMC supplied whole RNA that was sequenced unsorted. Sample: PBMCs, taken at follow-up. The receptors shown here come from a female donor with early-stage non-small cell lung cancer.

At least ten counts were recorded for this clonotype. This rearrangement joins TRBV6-2 or TRBV6-3 to TRBJ2-3; tentative D call: TRBD1 (5 bases). The CDR3 length is 17 residues. CDR1 is MNHEY and CDR2 is SVGEGT in the germline V gene. V dropped 2 bases and J dropped 4 bases, with 19 bases sitting between them. CDR3 in DNA: TGTGCCAGCAGTTACGGCGCGGTATTCTGGGGCCCAGATACGCAGTATTTT. Its translation: CASSYGAVFWGPDTQYF.

In this sample, this clonotype turned up a few times. This chain uses TRBV6-2 or TRBV6-3 with TRBJ2-5; 11 bases fit TRBD2. Trimming at V came to 8 bases and at J to 4 bases, leaving 9 bases not matched to a gene. Germline CDR1 reads MNHEY; CDR2 reads SVGEGT. CDR3 length equals 15 residues. The CDR3 nucleotides are TGTGCCAGCGTAGCGGGGGGGCAGGTGGGAGAGACCCAGTACTTC. This gives the protein CASVAGGQVGETQYF.

This clonotype was detected ten times or more. This chain uses TRBV2 with TRBJ1-4; possibly TRBD1 for D (6 bases). CDR1 and CDR2 (germline): SNHLY, FYNNEI. The V end was cut by 7 bases, the J end by 5 bases, with 11 bases between. CDR3 size: 13 residues. The CDR3, as DNA: TGTGCCAGCATCCGACAGGAAAATGAAAAACTGTTTTTT. Residues: CASIRQENEKLFF.

Many counts were recorded for this clonotype. The CDR3 sequence is CASTVTSGELEQFF. The CDR3, as DNA: TGTGCCAGCACCGTGACTAGCGGGGAGCTTGAGCAGTTCTTC. V and J are TRBV7-2 and TRBJ2-1; 11 positions match TRBD2. In germline, CDR1 is SGHTA, CDR2 FQGNSA. There are 14 residues in the CDR3. V was clipped by 7 bases and J by 9 bases; unmatched bases: 8. Looking up the rest from reference TRBV7-2 and TRBJ2-1 gives the full variable domain: GAGVSQSPSNKVTEKGKDVELRCDPISGHTALYWYRQSLGQGLEFLIYFQGNSAPDKSGLPSDRFSAERTGGSVSTLTIQRTQQEDSAVYLCASTVTSGELEQFFGPGTRLTVL.

This clonotype was counted many times. The chain links TRBV12-3 or TRBV12-4 to TRBJ2-5, with 7 bases lining up with TRBD2. The trim removed 6 bases at V and 3 bases at J, leaving 7 bases unmatched. CDR3 size: 14 residues. CDR3 bases: TGTGCCAGCAGCCCAGGCGGGGGAGAAGAGACCCAGTACTTC. It specifies CASSPGGGEETQYF.

Ten or more counts support this clonotype. The rearrangement uses TRBV7-2 and TRBJ1-1; D remains unclear. CDR1 and CDR2 (germline): SGHTA, FQGNSA. V was shortened by 5 bases and J by 5 bases, with 12 bases between the two germline ends. The CDR3 contains 13 residues. In nucleotides, the CDR3 is TGTGCCAGCAGCCAACAAGAAAGGACTGAAGCTTTCTTT. Its translation is CASSQQERTEAFF.

The chain has TRBV7-9 and TRBJ2-7; 10 positions agree with TRBD1. This CDR3 is 15 amino acids long. Germline V gene data show CDR1 as SEHNR and CDR2 as FQNEAQ (reference sequence). V dropped 5 bases and J dropped 3; count of bases not matched to a gene: 7. The CDR3 loop is CASSLTGGGFYEQYF. The CDR3 DNA reads TGTGCCAGCAGCCTGACAGGGGGCGGGTTCTACGAGCAGTACTTC.

This clonotype occurred many times. The V and J genes are TRBV7-2 and TRBJ2-7; D is unclear. The V gene lost 4 bases and the J gene lost 0 bases, with 7 bases spanning the gap. The CDR3 runs 13 residues. Per germline, CDR1 SGHTA and CDR2 FQGNSA. The CDR3 spells CASSSRSSYEQYF. CDR3 in DNA: TGTGCCAGCAGCTCTAGAAGCTCCTACGAGCAGTACTTC.

A few counts support this clonotype. This chain links TRBV5-1 with TRBJ2-5, with D possibly being TRBD1 (5 bases). The CDR3 extends over 14 amino acids. The V and J ends lost 6 bases and 2 bases respectively, with 14 bases between them. Germline loops: CDR1 SGHRS, CDR2 YFSETQ. CDR3 in DNA: TGCGCCAGCATTCGAGACACAGGACAAGAGACCCAGTACTTC. It translates to CASIRDTGQETQYF.

The V and J genes are TRBV6-1 and TRBJ1-2; no reliable D call. V lost 5 bases and J 8 bases, leaving 18 bases between the germline ends. Germline assignment: CDR1 MNHNS and CDR2 SASEGT. The CDR3 is made up of 14 amino acids. The CDR3 region has the DNA TGTGCCAGCAGTCCCCGGGGAAAGAGGGCCGGCTACACCTTC. It specifies CASSPRGKRAGYTF.

The V call is TRBV6-1, the J call TRBJ2-2; D is unresolved. Germline V lookup: CDR1 MNHNS, CDR2 SASEGT. The CDR3 length is 15 residues. V dropped 7 bases and J dropped 2 bases, with 14 bases sitting between them. The CDR3 region is CASTQLGANTGELFF. CDR3 coding DNA: TGTGCCAGCACCCAACTGGGCGCTAACACCGGGGAGCTGTTTTTT.

This clonotype was observed at least ten times. This rearrangement joins TRBV7-9 to TRBJ1-1, with D hard to call. Trimming left V 0 bases short and J 5 bases short, with 10 bases between. The CDR3 consists of 14 residues. CDR1 and CDR2 (germline): SEHNR, FQNEAQ (reference sequence). The CDR3 bases are TGTGCCAGCAGCTTAGCGGGCTCAAGGACTGAAGCTTTCTTT. Translation gives CASSLAGSRTEAFF.

V is TRBV10-3 and J is TRBJ1-5; 9 bases match TRBD1. The CDR3 spans 14 residues. CDR1 ENHRY and CDR2 SYGVKD come from the germline V gene. V was pared by 10 bases and J by 8 bases, with 12 bases of the junction left unmatched. CDR3 DNA: TGTGCCACCCGGGACAGGGACTTGATTGAGCCCCAGCATTTT. It is translated as CATRDRDLIEPQHF.

There are many counts of this clonotype. The genes are TRBV7-2 and TRBJ2-1, with TRBD2 as a possible D gene (6 bases). Trimming took off 1 base at V and 8 bases at J, with 15 bases between the two ends. From germline, CDR1 is SGHTA and CDR2 FQGNSA. This CDR3 comprises 15 residues. The CDR3 bases are TGTGCCAGCAGCTTAGTGGGACTCCTCCGTGATGAGCAGTTCTTC. Its protein is CASSLVGLLRDEQFF.

The sample holds many counts of this clonotype. V usage is TRBV28 and J usage is TRBJ1-1; D gene ambiguous. Germline V gene data show CDR1 as MDHEN and CDR2 as SYDVKM. Trimming stripped 2 bases from V and 8 bases from J, with 24 bases between. This CDR3 spans 17 amino acids. CDR3 coding DNA: TGTGCCAGCAGTTTACCTCCCTTTGTTGGTGTAAGGGTGGAAGCTTTCTTT. This encodes CASSLPPFVGVRVEAFF.

This clonotype has a count of ten or more. The rearrangement uses TRBV24-1 and TRBJ1-2; 8 bases are a match to TRBD1. Germline lookup yields CDR1 KGHDR and CDR2 SFDVKD. Losses at the gene ends were 4 bases for V and 8 bases for J; bases not matched to a gene: 8. This CDR3 has 14 amino acids. In DNA form, the CDR3 reads TGTGCCACCAGTGACCCTGGACAGGGTAGCGGCTACACCTTC. Protein: CATSDPGQGSGYTF.

Many counts were recorded for this clonotype. This chain connects TRBV10-3 to TRBJ1-2, with D maybe TRBD1 (6 bases). The germline V gene encodes CDR1 ENHRY and CDR2 SYGVKD. V lost 10 bases to trimming and J lost 1 base, with 16 bases between them. CDR3 size: 14 residues. The CDR3 is CATLAGQINYGYTF. The CDR3 DNA reads as TGTGCCACTCTAGCAGGACAGATTAACTATGGCTACACCTTC.

This clonotype was detected ten times or more. CDR3 nucleotide sequence: TGTGCCAGCAGCGGGGGACAGGGCCGGGAGACCCAGTACTTC. Its protein product is CASSGGQGRETQYF. The V call is TRBV9, the J call TRBJ2-5, with 9 bases that match TRBD1. V lost 3 bases, J lost 5 bases, and 5 bases stayed unmatched. The CDR3 is 14 residues long. The germline CDR1 and CDR2 sequences are SGDLS and YYNGEE. Full variable domain (missing parts from reference TRBV9 and TRBJ2-5): DSGVTQTPKHLITATGQRVTLRCSPRSGDLSVYWYQQSLDQGLQFLIQYYNGEERAKGNILERFSAQQFPDLHSELNLSSLELGDSALYFCASSGGQGRETQYFGPGTRLLVL.

This clonotype showed up many times. The chain combines TRBV10-3 with TRBJ1-1; TRBD1 matches at 9 bases. Unmatched junction bases numbered 6, after V lost 6 bases and J lost 1 base. Germline V gene lookup returns CDR1 ENHRY and CDR2 SYGVKD. The CDR3 totals 15 residues. CDR3 in DNA: TGTGCCATCAGCCAAGCGGACAGGGGGAACACTGAAGCTTTCTTT. Translation: CAISQADRGNTEAFF.

This clonotype was observed at least ten times. CDR3 residues: CASSLKTGGSSYNSPLHF. DNA of the CDR3: TGTGCCAGCAGTCTCAAAACCGGGGGGAGCTCCTATAATTCACCCCTCCACTTT. The rearrangement joins TRBV7-2 to TRBJ1-6, with D possibly matching TRBD1 (5 bases). Germline V CDR1 and CDR2: SGHTA, FQGNSA. With 6 bases removed from V and 0 bases from J, the gap between germline ends came to 18 bases. CDR3 size: 18 residues.